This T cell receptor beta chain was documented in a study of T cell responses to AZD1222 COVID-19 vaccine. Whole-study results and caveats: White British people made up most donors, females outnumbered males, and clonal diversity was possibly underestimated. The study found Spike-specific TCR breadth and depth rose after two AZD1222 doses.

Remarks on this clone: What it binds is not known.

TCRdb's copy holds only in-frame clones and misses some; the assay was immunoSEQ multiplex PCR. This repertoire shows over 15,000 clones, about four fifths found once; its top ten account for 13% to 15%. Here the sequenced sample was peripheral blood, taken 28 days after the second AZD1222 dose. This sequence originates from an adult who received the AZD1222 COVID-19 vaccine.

As DNA, the CDR3 is TGTGCCAGCAGTTGGCGAGGGGAGGGGACTGAAGCTTTCTTT. This encodes CASSWRGEGTEAFF. V is TRBV28 and J is TRBJ1-1, with a possible D match to TRBD1 (5 bases). In germline, CDR1 is MDHEN, CDR2 SYDVKM. V lost 4 bases and J 5 bases, leaving 14 bases between the germline ends. This CDR3 region has 14 residues.